Listed below are T cell receptor beta chains from one sample, sequenced in a study of blood T cell repertoires in COVID-19. Sequenced by immunoSEQ multiplex PCR; TCRdb stores in-frame clones only, minus some. The table has under 200,000 clones, about 88% seen once. Source material: peripheral blood. The receptors were sampled from a woman aged 80 or over in a cohort sampled during active or convalescent COVID-19. CDR3s leave out the opening cysteine and the closing phenylalanine or tryptophan. Each record gives: CDR3 length, V gene, clone size, CDR3 protein. Clone size appears in some rows only: once, few, many, or a class for an expanded clone.

length: 13
V: TRBV30
size: .
CDR3: AWKNQGWAGNTIY

length: 13
V: TRBV6-1
size: .
CDR3: ASSEAMRSNQPQH

length: 13
V: TRBV12-5
size: .
CDR3: ASAPAAYPYQPQH

length: 13
V: TRBV10-1
size: .
CDR3: ASSESGNSNQPQH

length: 12
V: TRBV6-2/TRBV6-3
size: .
CDR3: ASSRRQGNYGYT

length: 14
V: TRBV11-2
size: .
CDR3: ASRPTWASGNLEQF

length: 12
V: TRBV24-1
size: .
CDR3: ATSDEGQDAGYT

length: 9
V: TRBV7-7
size: .
CDR3: ASSAGEEQF

length: 13
V: TRBV9
size: .
CDR3: ASSDRQGAGNTIY

length: 13
V: TRBV9
size: .
CDR3: ASSEGGTANEKLF

length: 12
V: TRBV7-9
size: once
CDR3: ASSFVGNTGGYT

length: 11
V: TRBV5-1
size: .
CDR3: ASSIGQDYGYT

length: 14
V: TRBV2
size: .
CDR3: ASSEDVVGGAYEQY

length: 14
V: TRBV19
size: .
CDR3: ASSLQGARNTGELF

length: 14
V: TRBV6-5
size: few
CDR3: ASSYGGGGPLYGYT

length: 12
V: TRBV7-9
size: .
CDR3: ASSLSGGPNEQF

length: 14
V: TRBV28
size: .
CDR3: ASSSPSGGAYNEQF

length: 11
V: TRBV27
size: many
CDR3: ASSPTSEDTQY

length: 17
V: TRBV6-2/TRBV6-3
size: .
CDR3: ASSYGGWYRGSGANVLT

length: 15
V: TRBV18
size: .
CDR3: ASSPRPEPDSGNTIY

length: 14
V: TRBV10-1
size: .
CDR3: ASSENSLLSGNTIY

length: 13
V: TRBV5-1
size: .
CDR3: ASSSTQGADTEAF

length: 16
V: TRBV27
size: .
CDR3: ASSLSSGGDRGVGEQF